The TCR beta chain under discussion was sequenced for a study of cytomegalovirus exposure and HLA in healthy donors. CDR1 is ENHRY and CDR2 is SYGVKD in the germline V gene. The V and J ends lost 5 bases and 2 bases, in that order; junction bases with no gene match: 4. The CDR3 totals 14 residues. Researchers ran the PCR with 60 Vbeta and 13 Jbeta primers. Authors' analysis steps: Later, roughly 77 million unique TCR beta chains were counted in an analysis, and 8.5 million to 13 million of them were shared. Sequencing used immunoSEQ multiplex PCR; TCRdb keeps in-frame clones, though not all of them. That table is the source of V, J and clone size, and D and trimming were worked out from the DNA. The table includes about 120,000 clones, about two thirds detected once. A single count supports this clone.

The sequenced sample consisted of PBMCs. The gene calls are TRBV10-3 and TRBJ1-1; TRBD1 agrees at 8 bases. This TCR came from a woman in her 40s in good health and CMV-seropositive. CDR3 region: CAISTTGANTEAFF. In nucleotides, the CDR3 is TGTGCCATCAGTACGACAGGGGCTAACACTGAAGCTTTCTTT.